These 6 T cell receptor beta chains share one sample of origin, sequenced in a study of blood T cell repertoires in COVID-19. Produced via immunoSEQ multiplex PCR; TCRdb's table is partial and in-frame only. The sample comprises 300,000 or so clones, 75% to 90% of which are singletons, and around 3.5% rests with the top ten. The material sequenced was peripheral blood. The receptors here all came from a woman between 40 and 55 years old with acute or convalescent COVID-19.

The chain uses TRBV19 and TRBJ2-1; 13 bases map to TRBD2. Trimming at V came to 2 bases and at J to 4 bases, leaving 2 bases not matched to a gene. The CDR3 sequence is 16 residues long. CDR1 and CDR2 from the germline V gene are LNHDA and SQIVND (reference sequence). Written as DNA, the CDR3 is TGTGCCAGTAGTATAACTAGCGGGGGGGTATACAATGAGCAGTTCTTC. Amino acid sequence: CASSITSGGVYNEQFF.

This clone was found once. The rearrangement joins TRBV4-2 to TRBJ1-2; no definite D call. The CDR3 covers 14 residues. Germline CDR1 and CDR2: LGHNA and YNFKEQ. V was trimmed by 0 bases and J by 8 bases, leaving 13 bases between them. CDR3 sequence: CASSQDGPGSGYTF. In DNA, the CDR3 is TGTGCCAGCAGCCAAGATGGTCCAGGTTCAGGCTACACCTTC.

CDR3 loop: CASSLKGGGLNTEAFF. The CDR3, as DNA: TGTGCCAGCAGCTTGAAAGGCGGCGGGCTGAACACTGAAGCTTTCTTT. This chain uses TRBV5-8 with TRBJ1-1; D gene ambiguous. V was trimmed by 1 base and J by 0 bases, leaving 13 bases between them. Germline lookup yields CDR1 SGHTS and CDR2 YDEGEE. The CDR3 loop spans 16 amino acids.

The rearrangement uses TRBV7-5 and TRBJ1-4; TRBD1 was called by the table and not checked on the DNA. TRBV7-5 is reported as a pseudogene. This CDR3 region has 17 residues. CDR3 sequence: CARSLVKRGLNNEKLFF. The DNA of the CDR3 is TGTGCCAGAAGCTTAGTGAAAAGGGGGCTGAATAATGAAAAACTGTTTTTT.

The rearrangement links TRBV3-1 (or the pseudogene TRBV3-2) to TRBJ2-5, with 7 nucleotides matching TRBD1. The CDR3 is 14 residues long. J was trimmed by 5 bases and V by 1 base; bases with no gene match: 4. CDR1 is LGHDT, CDR2 YNNKEL, per germline (reference sequence). DNA of the CDR3: TGTGCCAGCAGCCAAGGCAGGGGGTTGGAGACCCAGTACTTC. It specifies CASSQGRGLETQYF.

V usage is TRBV30 and J usage is TRBJ2-3; the D is unclear. Germline CDR1 is GTSNPN and CDR2 is SVGIG (reference sequence). V was pared by 0 bases and J by 5 bases, with 12 bases between. The CDR3 covers 14 residues. The DNA for the CDR3 is TGTGCCTGGAGTGTACAAAATTTTGGAGATACGCAGTATTTT. Translation gives CAWSVQNFGDTQYF.